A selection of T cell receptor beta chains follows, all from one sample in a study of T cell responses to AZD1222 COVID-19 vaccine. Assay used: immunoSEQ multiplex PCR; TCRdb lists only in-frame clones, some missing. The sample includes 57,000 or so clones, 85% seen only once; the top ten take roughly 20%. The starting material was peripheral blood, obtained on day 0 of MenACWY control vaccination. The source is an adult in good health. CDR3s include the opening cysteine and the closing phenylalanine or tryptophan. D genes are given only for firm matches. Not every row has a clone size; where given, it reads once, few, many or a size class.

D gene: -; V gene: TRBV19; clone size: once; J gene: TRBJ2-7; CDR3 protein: CASSPLGGPYEQYF; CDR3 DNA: TGTGCCAGTAGTCCCCTGGGGGGGCCCTACGAGCAGTACTTC
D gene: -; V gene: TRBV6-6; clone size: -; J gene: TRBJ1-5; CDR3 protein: CASKQGTSQPQHF; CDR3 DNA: TGTGCCAGCAAACAGGGTACCAGCCAGCCCCAGCATTTT
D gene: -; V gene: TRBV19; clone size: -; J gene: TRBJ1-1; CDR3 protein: CASSKGLKDWRDTEAFF; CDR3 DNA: TGTGCCAGTAGTAAGGGACTAAAGGACTGGCGTGACACTGAAGCTTTCTTT
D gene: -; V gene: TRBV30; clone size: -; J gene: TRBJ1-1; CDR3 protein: CAWSVTSNTEAFF; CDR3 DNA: TGTGCCTGGAGTGTAACCTCGAACACTGAAGCTTTCTTT
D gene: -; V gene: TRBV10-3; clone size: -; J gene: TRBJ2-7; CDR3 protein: CAISEPAGSSYEQYF; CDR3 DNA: TGTGCCATCAGTGAGCCCGCCGGGAGCTCCTACGAGCAGTACTTC
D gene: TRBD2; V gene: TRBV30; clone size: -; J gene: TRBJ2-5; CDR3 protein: CAWSRGWLADNQETQYF; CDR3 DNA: TGTGCCTGGAGCCGGGGGTGGCTAGCGGACAACCAAGAGACCCAGTACTTC
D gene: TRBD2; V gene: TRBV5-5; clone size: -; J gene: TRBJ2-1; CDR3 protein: CASSRTSGNYNEQFF; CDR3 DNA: TGTGCCAGCAGCCGGACTAGCGGAAACTACAATGAGCAGTTCTTC
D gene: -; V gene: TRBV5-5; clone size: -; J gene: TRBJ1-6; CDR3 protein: CASSLVPGETLHF; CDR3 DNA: TGTGCCAGCAGCTTGGTCCCAGGGGAAACCCTCCACTTT
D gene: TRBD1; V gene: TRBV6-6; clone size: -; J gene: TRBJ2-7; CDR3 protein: CASSRLPPGQGTYEQYF; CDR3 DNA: TGTGCCAGCAGTCGCTTACCCCCGGGACAGGGAACCTACGAGCAGTACTTC
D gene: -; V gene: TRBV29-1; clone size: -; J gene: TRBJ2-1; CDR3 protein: CSVESRDSYNEQFF; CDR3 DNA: TGCAGCGTTGAAAGCAGGGACTCCTACAATGAGCAGTTCTTC
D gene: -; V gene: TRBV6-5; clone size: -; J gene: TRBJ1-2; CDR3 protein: CASSLEAVSGYTF; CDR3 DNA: TGTGCCAGCAGTTTGGAAGCTGTCTCGGGCTACACCTTC
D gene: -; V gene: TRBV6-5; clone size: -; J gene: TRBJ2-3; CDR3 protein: CASSLADGTDTQYF; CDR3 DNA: TGTGCCAGCAGTTTAGCGGACGGCACAGATACGCAGTATTTT
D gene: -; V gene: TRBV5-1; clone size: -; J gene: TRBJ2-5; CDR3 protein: CASSLGGPQETQYF; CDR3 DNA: TGCGCCAGCAGCTTGGGGGGTCCCCAAGAGACCCAGTACTTC
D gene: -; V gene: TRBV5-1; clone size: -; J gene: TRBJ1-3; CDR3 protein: CASSPTFSGNTIYF; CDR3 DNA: TGCGCCAGCAGCCCGACATTCTCCGGAAACACCATATATTTT
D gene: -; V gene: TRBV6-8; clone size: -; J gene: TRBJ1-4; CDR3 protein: CATNGGGPNNEKLFF; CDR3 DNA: TGTGCCACCAATGGGGGGGGGCCGAATAATGAAAAACTGTTTTTT
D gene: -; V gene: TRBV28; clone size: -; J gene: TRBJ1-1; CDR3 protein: CASSRRHVTEAFF; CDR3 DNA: TGTGCCAGCAGCCGGAGACACGTGACTGAAGCTTTCTTT
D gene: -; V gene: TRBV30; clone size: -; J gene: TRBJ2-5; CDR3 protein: CAWSQGSTGETQYF; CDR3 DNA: TGTGCCTGGAGTCAGGGCTCGACGGGAGAGACCCAGTACTTC
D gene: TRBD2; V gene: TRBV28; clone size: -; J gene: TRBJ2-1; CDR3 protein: CASSFGLANKYNEQFF; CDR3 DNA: TGTGCCAGCAGTTTTGGACTAGCGAATAAATACAATGAGCAGTTCTTC
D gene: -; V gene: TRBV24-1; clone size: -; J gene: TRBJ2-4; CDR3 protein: CATSDRGRESIQYF; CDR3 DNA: TGTGCCACCAGTGACCGAGGAAGGGAGAGCATTCAGTACTTC
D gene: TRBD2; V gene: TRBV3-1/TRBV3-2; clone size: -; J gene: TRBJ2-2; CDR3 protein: CASRNPGLAGGGSAGELFF; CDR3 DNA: TGTGCCAGCCGCAATCCGGGACTAGCGGGAGGCGGGTCGGCCGGGGAGCTGTTTTTT
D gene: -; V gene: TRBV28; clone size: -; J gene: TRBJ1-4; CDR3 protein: CASTEPGVGGKLFF; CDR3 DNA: TGTGCCAGCACCGAACCAGGGGTTGGGGGAAAACTGTTTTTT
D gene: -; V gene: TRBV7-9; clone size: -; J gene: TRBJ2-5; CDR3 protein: CASSLFLEETQYF; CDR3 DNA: TGTGCCAGCAGCTTATTTCTTGAAGAGACCCAGTACTTC
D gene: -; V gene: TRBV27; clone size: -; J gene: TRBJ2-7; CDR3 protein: CASSQRPNSYEQYF; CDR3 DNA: TGTGCCAGCAGCCAAAGACCTAACTCCTACGAGCAGTACTTC
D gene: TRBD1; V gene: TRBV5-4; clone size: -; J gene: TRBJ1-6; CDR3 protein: CASSLEQGISPLHF; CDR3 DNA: TGTGCCAGCAGCTTGGAACAGGGGATTTCACCCCTCCACTTT
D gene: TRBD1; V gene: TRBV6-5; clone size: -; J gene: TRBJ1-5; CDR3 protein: CASTGQGDQPQHF; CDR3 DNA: TGTGCCAGCACAGGACAGGGTGATCAGCCCCAGCATTTT
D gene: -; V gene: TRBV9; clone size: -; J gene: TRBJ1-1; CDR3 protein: CASSVGGQGPWTEAFF; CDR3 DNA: TGTGCCAGCAGCGTAGGGGGGCAGGGGCCGTGGACTGAAGCTTTCTTT